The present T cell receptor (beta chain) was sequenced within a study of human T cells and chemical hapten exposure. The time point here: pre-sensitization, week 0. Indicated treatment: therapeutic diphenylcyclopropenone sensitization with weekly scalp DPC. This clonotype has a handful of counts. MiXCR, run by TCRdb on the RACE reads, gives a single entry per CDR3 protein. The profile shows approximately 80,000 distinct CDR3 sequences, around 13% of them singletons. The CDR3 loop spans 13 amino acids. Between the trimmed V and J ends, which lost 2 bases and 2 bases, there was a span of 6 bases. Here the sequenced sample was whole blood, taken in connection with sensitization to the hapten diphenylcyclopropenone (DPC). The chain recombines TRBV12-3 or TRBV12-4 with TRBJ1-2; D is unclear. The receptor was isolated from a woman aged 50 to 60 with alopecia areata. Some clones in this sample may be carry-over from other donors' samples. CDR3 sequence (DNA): TGTGCCAGCAGTTTAAATCCAAACTATGGCTACACCTTC. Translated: CASSLNPNYGYTF.